This T cell receptor (beta chain) was sequenced for a study of sequential checkpoint blockade in melanoma. Here immunoSEQ multiplex PCR was the method, and the copy in TCRdb shows in-frame clones only, minus some. The sample shows some 2,200 clones, approximately 15% of them seen only once. By share, this clone counts as medium-sized. Its antigen is undetermined. From germline, CDR1 is SGHNT and CDR2 YENEEA. V lost 2 bases, J lost 0 bases, and 2 bases stayed unmatched. This CDR3 region has 16 residues. Regarding the study as a whole: T-cell fraction and clonality followed PD-L1 and CD8+ counts, not mutational load.

The treatment: randomized to nivolumab then ipilimumab (arm A) or the reverse (arm B). The source is a human donor with melanoma. The V call is TRBV11-3, the J call TRBJ2-3, with 10 bases lining up with TRBD2. The specimen was tumor tissue (inferred from file names), collected from a patient given nivolumab and ipilimumab in sequence. DNA of the CDR3: TGTGCCAGCAGCTTAAAGACTAGCGGGAGCACAGATACGCAGTATTTT. Protein sequence: CASSLKTSGSTDTQYF.